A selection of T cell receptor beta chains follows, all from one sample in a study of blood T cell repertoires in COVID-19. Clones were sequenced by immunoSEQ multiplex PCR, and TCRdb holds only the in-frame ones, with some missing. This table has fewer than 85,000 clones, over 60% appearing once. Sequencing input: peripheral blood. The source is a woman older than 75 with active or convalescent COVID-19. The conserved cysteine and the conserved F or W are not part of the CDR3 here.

ASSLGGGAYNEQF	TRBV7-2	TRBJ2-1
ASSRETSGGETQY	TRBV5-4	TRBJ2-5
ASSLEPGLAGDTQY	TRBV7-6	TRBJ2-3
ASRSEGARNSPLH	TRBV11-2	TRBJ1-6
SASDPTGVNNEKLF	TRBV20-1	TRBJ1-4
ATSDPGRQGYHNTQY	TRBV24-1	TRBJ2-3
ASSHGGQDYSGANVLT	TRBV3-1/TRBV3-2	TRBJ2-6
ASSEQGGYTEAF	TRBV6-1	TRBJ1-1
ASSVGQRGSTGELF	TRBV9	TRBJ2-2
AISVAVGSTAYPSTDTQY	TRBV10-3	TRBJ2-3
ASSEEPGMNTEAF	TRBV6-1	TRBJ1-1
ASSLGRGGRDTQY	TRBV7-7	TRBJ2-3
ASSLLAGTGSPLH	TRBV28	TRBJ1-6
AIKGQGDEKLF	TRBV10-3	TRBJ1-4
ASSQIFSGLDYGYT	TRBV27	TRBJ1-2
AWSAGLRGQPQH	TRBV30	TRBJ1-5
ASSLHEAATGELF	TRBV4-3	TRBJ2-2
ASSTVQGAYEQY	TRBV19	TRBJ2-7
ASRGRGEQY	TRBV6-5	TRBJ2-7
AADSINNEQF	TRBV25-1	TRBJ2-1
ASSFGQGASEAF	TRBV28	TRBJ1-1
ASSPLRDTQETQY	TRBV18	TRBJ2-5
ATAREFGEQY	TRBV10-3	TRBJ2-7
ASSPRRLFQETQY	TRBV7-8	TRBJ2-5
ASSLQGGNTIY	TRBV18	TRBJ1-3
ASSPGHLKYNEQF	TRBV18	TRBJ2-1